One and the same sample provided the 24 T cell receptor beta chains below, sequenced in a study of T cell responses to AZD1222 COVID-19 vaccine (dated by TCRdb to the early 2020s). Library preparation was by the immunoSEQ multiplex PCR assay. Not all clones reach the TCRdb copy of this immuneACCESS table, which keeps in-frame sequences only. Checked studies attribute under half of the gap to unresolved V genes and leave the rest unexplained. This sample is represented by approximately 120,000 clones; about nine tenths of them were singletons. The ten top clones hold 9.5% of the sample. Interpreted using the paper, the time point label stands for: about 28 days (+/-7) after the second vaccine dose. The sample here was peripheral blood, taken 28 days after the second AZD1222 dose. These receptors all stem from an adult who received the AZD1222 COVID-19 vaccine.

This sequence joins TRBV19 and TRBJ2-3, with 8 bases matching TRBD2. Losses at the gene ends were 5 bases for V and 0 bases for J; bases not matched to a gene: 4. Germline V gene data show CDR1 as LNHDA and CDR2 as SQIVND (reference sequence). The CDR3 runs to 15 residues. CDR3 protein: CASSGRGASTDTQYF. Written as DNA, the CDR3 is TGTGCCAGTAGTGGGCGGGGGGCCAGCACAGATACGCAGTATTTT.

The rearrangement joins TRBV3-1 (or the pseudogene TRBV3-2) to TRBJ1-2; 7 positions match TRBD1. CDR3 length equals 15 residues. Germline V gives CDR1 LGHDT, CDR2 YNNKEL (reference sequence). Trimming removed 1 base from V and 5 bases from J; junction bases left unmatched: 7. CDR3 protein: CASSQGTRGDYGYTF. Here the CDR3 DNA reads TGTGCCAGCAGCCAAGGAACCAGGGGGGATTATGGCTACACCTTC.

CDR3: CASSQDLMGDTQYF. In DNA, the CDR3 is TGTGCCAGCAGCCAAGATCTCATGGGGGATACGCAGTATTTT. The chain links TRBV3-1 (or the pseudogene TRBV3-2) to TRBJ2-3, with D hard to call. V was trimmed by 0 bases and J by 6 bases, leaving 10 bases between them. The CDR3 extends over 14 amino acids. CDR1 is LGHDT, CDR2 YNNKEL, per germline (reference sequence).

The V gene is TRBV2, the J gene TRBJ2-3, with 10 bases identical to TRBD2. Trimming removed 3 bases from V and 10 bases from J; junction bases left unmatched: 7. Germline CDR1 reads SNHLY; CDR2 reads FYNNEI. The CDR3 runs 14 residues. The CDR3 sequence is CASSDRTSGRAQYF. CDR3 nucleotides: TGTGCCAGCAGTGATAGGACGAGCGGGAGGGCGCAGTATTTT. Together with reference TRBV2 and TRBJ2-3, the CDR3 gives the full variable domain: EPEVTQTPSHQVTQMGQEVILRCVPISNHLYFYWYRQILGQKVEFLVSFYNNEISEKSEIFDDQFSVERPDGSNFTLKIRSTKLEDSAMYFCASSDRTSGRAQYFGPGTRLTVL.

V is TRBV5-6 and J is TRBJ2-1; D is undetermined. The germline gives CDR1 SGHDT, CDR2 YYEEEE. V shed 0 bases and J shed 9 bases, with 4 bases lying between them. CDR3 length: 11 residues. The CDR3 sequence is CASSLEGEQFF. In nucleotides, the CDR3 is TGTGCCAGCAGCTTGGAGGGTGAGCAGTTCTTC.

This clone showed up just once. This sample also contains other DNA sequences that code for the same CDR3. This sequence joins TRBV5-1 and TRBJ2-7; 9 nucleotides line up with TRBD1. Germline CDR1 SGHRS, CDR2 YFSETQ. V shed 4 bases and J 7 bases; nucleotides not matched to a gene: 6. The CDR3 is 13 residues long. CDR3 sequence: CASSQGQGGEQYF. CDR3 in DNA: TGCGCCAGCAGCCAGGGACAGGGCGGTGAGCAGTACTTC.

This chain joins TRBV19 and TRBJ2-1, with TRBD2 matching over 8 bases. Germline assignment: CDR1 LNHDA and CDR2 SQIVND (reference sequence). This CDR3 has 16 amino acids. V was pared by 0 bases and J by 7 bases, with 8 bases of the junction left unmatched. The DNA for the CDR3 is TGTGCCAGTAGTATAGATGCCAGCGGGAGTAAGAATGAGCAGTTCTTC. It is translated as CASSIDASGSKNEQFF.

The chain uses TRBV19 and TRBJ1-5; 8 nucleotides line up with TRBD1. Germline values: CDR1 LNHDA, CDR2 SQIVND (reference sequence). CDR3 size: 14 residues. With 6 bases clipped from V and 4 bases from J, the junction kept 5 bases outside the gene matches. The CDR3 coding sequence is TGTGCCAGTAGGCTGACAGGGGAGAATCAGCCCCAGCATTTT. This gives the protein CASRLTGENQPQHF.

This sequence joins TRBV2 and TRBJ1-5, with TRBD1 identical over 9 bases. Per germline, CDR1 SNHLY and CDR2 FYNNEI. V lost 6 bases, J lost 1 base, and 13 bases stayed unmatched. The CDR3 consists of 18 residues. The CDR3 region has the DNA TGTGCCAGCAGGGACAGGGGCCCAGTTCAGTCGAGCAATCAGCCCCAGCATTTT. This gives the protein CASRDRGPVQSSNQPQHF.

The chain joins TRBV10-1 to TRBJ1-2; no clear D gene. In germline, CDR1 is WNHNN, CDR2 SYGVQD (reference sequence). The CDR3 contains 13 residues. Trimming removed 3 bases at V and 5 bases at J, with 10 bases between. In DNA form, the CDR3 reads TGCGCCAGCAGTGAATCCGGTTTTTATGGCTACACCTTC. The encoded protein is CASSESGFYGYTF.

The chain joins TRBV6-5 to TRBJ2-3; D unclear. Per the germline V gene, CDR1 is MNHEY and CDR2 is SVGAGI. This CDR3 contains 15 residues. Trimming stripped 0 bases from V and 2 bases from J, with 9 bases between. This CDR3 is CASSYSPTITDTQYF. The CDR3 DNA is TGTGCCAGCAGTTACTCCCCGACCATCACAGATACGCAGTATTTT.

CDR3 loop: CASSISPVNTEAFF. The CDR3 DNA is TGTGCCAGTAGTATATCTCCAGTGAACACTGAAGCTTTCTTT. The chain carries TRBV19 and TRBJ1-1; D ambiguous. Trimming cost V 2 bases and J 0 bases, with 7 bases left between them. Germline lookup yields CDR1 LNHDA and CDR2 SQIVND (reference sequence). CDR3 length: 14 amino acids. The whole variable domain, filled in from reference TRBV19 and TRBJ1-1, reads DGGITQSPKYLFRKEGQNVTLSCEQNLNHDAMYWYRQDPGQGLRLIYYSQIVNDFQKGDIAEGYSVSREKKESFPLTVTSAQKNPTAFYLCASSISPVNTEAFFGQGTRLTVV.

The rearrangement uses TRBV9 and TRBJ2-1, with 8 bases identical to TRBD2. Germline V CDR1 and CDR2: SGDLS, YYNGEE. V lost 2 bases to trimming and J lost 9 bases; unmatched junction nucleotides: 7. The CDR3 is 14 residues long. As DNA, the CDR3 is TGTGCCAGCAGCGTGCAGAGCGGGAGTGTTGAGCAGTTCTTC. Residues: CASSVQSGSVEQFF.

This rearrangement joins TRBV5-1 to TRBJ2-7, with unresolved D. V was trimmed by 2 bases and J by 3 bases, leaving 9 bases between them. CDR3 length: 13 amino acids. Germline CDR1 and CDR2: SGHRS and YFSETQ. The CDR3, as DNA: TGCGCCAGCAGCTTCGGTGCCGGCTACGAGCAGTACTTC. Translation gives CASSFGAGYEQYF.

V is TRBV20-1 and J is TRBJ2-7; D is undetermined. This CDR3 region has 14 residues. V was pared by 3 bases and J by 2 bases, with 14 bases between. Germline V gives CDR1 DFQATT, CDR2 SNEGSKA (reference sequence). CDR3 DNA: TGCAGTGCTAGTGGCGCCGCGCCAACCTACGAGCAGTACTTC. Protein: CSASGAAPTYEQYF.

This chain links TRBV28 with TRBJ1-2; D remains ambiguous. The CDR3 extends over 13 amino acids. In germline, CDR1 is MDHEN, CDR2 SYDVKM. V dropped 5 bases and J dropped 3 bases, with 10 bases sitting between them. The CDR3 DNA reads as TGTGCCAGCAGTCCAAGACTGGACTATGGCTACACCTTC. Its translation: CASSPRLDYGYTF.

V usage is TRBV13 and J usage is TRBJ1-1, with 8 bases fitting TRBD1. There are 13 residues in the CDR3. Looked up from germline, CDR1 is PRHDT and CDR2 is FYEKMQ (reference sequence). The V and J ends lost 8 bases and 11 bases, in that order; junction bases with no gene match: 13. The DNA for the CDR3 is TGTGCCAGCGCGGACAGGGACGCCCTTCGGGCTTTCTTT. Its protein is CASADRDALRAFF.

V gene TRBV4-1 combines with J gene TRBJ1-2; D remains unclear. V was trimmed by 3 bases and J by 2 bases, leaving 19 bases between them. The CDR3 contains 17 residues. The germline gives CDR1 MGHRA, CDR2 YSYEKL. CDR3 nucleotide sequence: TGCGCCAGCAGCCACCCGAGTGTAGGGCTAGGAAACTATGGCTACACCTTC. It specifies CASSHPSVGLGNYGYTF.

The chain recombines TRBV10-3 with TRBJ2-3; 7 bases line up with TRBD2. Germline V gene lookup returns CDR1 ENHRY and CDR2 SYGVKD. The CDR3 totals 13 residues. The trim removed 4 bases at V and 5 bases at J, leaving 3 bases unmatched. CDR3 region: CAISVAGQDTQYF. The CDR3 DNA sequence: TGTGCCATCAGTGTAGCGGGCCAAGATACGCAGTATTTT.

The rearrangement links TRBV9 to TRBJ2-4; 8 bases line up with TRBD2. The CDR3 is 15 residues long. V was clipped by 2 bases and J by 5 bases; unmatched bases: 6. Per the germline V gene, CDR1 is SGDLS and CDR2 is YYNGEE. CDR3 sequence (DNA): TGTGCCAGCAGCGTCATGGGACTAGGCGAAAACATTCAGTACTTC. This translates into CASSVMGLGENIQYF.

In its sample, this clone was seen a few times. The chain couples TRBV18 to TRBJ2-1; maybe TRBD2 (6 bases). The CDR3 covers 11 residues. Trimming left V 6 bases short and J 10 bases short, with 10 bases between. From germline, CDR1 is KGHSH and CDR2 LQKENI. This chain's CDR3 is CASSPREEQFF. In nucleotides, the CDR3 is TGTGCCAGCTCTCCCCGGGAGGAGCAGTTCTTC.

This chain links TRBV9 with TRBJ1-4; D gene uncertain. Germline CDR1 SGDLS, CDR2 YYNGEE. V was trimmed by 0 bases and J by 4 bases, leaving 10 bases between them. The CDR3 loop spans 15 amino acids. This CDR3 reads CASSVGVSLNEKLFF. CDR3 sequence (DNA): TGTGCCAGCAGCGTAGGTGTCAGCCTTAATGAAAAACTGTTTTTT.

DNA of the CDR3: TGTGCCAGCAGCTCCGAAGGAGGGTTGACTTACGAGCAGTACTTC. Protein product: CASSSEGGLTYEQYF. This chain uses TRBV6-5 with TRBJ2-7; D possibly corresponds to TRBD2 (6 bases). This CDR3 region has 15 residues. V shed 6 bases and J shed 4 bases, with 19 bases lying between them. Germline V lookup: CDR1 MNHEY, CDR2 SVGAGI.

The chain has TRBV19 and TRBJ1-4, with TRBD1 identical over 8 bases. Germline V gene sequence: CDR1 LNHDA, CDR2 SQIVND (reference sequence). The CDR3 covers 15 residues. J was trimmed by 4 bases and V by 4 bases; bases with no gene match: 5. CDR3 sequence: CASSTGQGGNEKLFF. CDR3 in DNA: TGTGCCAGTAGTACCGGACAGGGAGGTAATGAAAAACTGTTTTTT.